The 6 T cell receptor beta chains listed next were all sequenced from one sample in a study of brain T cells in children with intractable seizures. The time point here: blood from clinic visit 5 months post-surgery; TSC patient then seizure free. Here immunoSEQ multiplex PCR was the method, and the copy in TCRdb shows in-frame clones only, minus some. This table holds under 400,000 clones, about 93% found once. The material was peripheral blood, obtained roughly 5 months after surgery. The receptors shown here come from a boy less than two years old with tuberous sclerosis and intractable seizures.

CDR3 amino acids: CASSQMVYNEQFF. DNA for the CDR3: TGTGCCAGCAGTCAGATGGTTTACAATGAGCAGTTCTTC. The rearrangement links TRBV2 to TRBJ2-1; no clear D. The CDR3 is made up of 13 amino acids. Trimming removed 5 bases at V and 4 bases at J, with 9 bases between. Germline V CDR1 and CDR2: SNHLY, FYNNEI.

This chain joins TRBV6-5 and TRBJ2-7, with TRBD2 matching over 8 bases. The CDR3 runs to 16 residues. CDR1 is MNHEY and CDR2 is SVGAGI in the germline V gene. The junction had 4 bases not matched to a gene; V was cut back by 0 bases and J by 0 bases. The CDR3 is CASSYSGGAASYEQYF. In nucleotides, the CDR3 is TGTGCCAGCAGTTACTCCGGGGGGGCCGCCTCCTACGAGCAGTACTTC.

For this clone: The junction departs from the called germline gene at one end, perhaps through a read error. The chain joins TRBV5-4 to TRBJ1-6, with D tentatively TRBD1 (5 bases). The CDR3 length is 17 residues. Looked up from germline, CDR1 is SGHNT and CDR2 is YYREEE (reference sequence). This CDR3 is CASTLALEGTLGSPLHF. The CDR3 region has the DNA TGTGCCAGCACCTTGGCCTTGGAGGGGACGTTGGGTTCACCCCTCCACTTT.

The CDR3 DNA is TGTGCCAGCAGCTACAGTCTCCGCTCTGGAAACACCATATATTTT. This sequence encodes CASSYSLRSGNTIYF. The rearrangement joins TRBV7-9 to TRBJ1-3, with D unclear. Between the trimmed V and J ends, which lost 4 bases and 0 bases, there was a span of 10 bases. The germline V gene encodes CDR1 SEHNR and CDR2 FQNEAQ (reference sequence). This CDR3 spans 15 amino acids.

CDR3 loop: CASSFRAGGDTQYF. The CDR3 coding sequence is TGTGCCAGCAGCTTCCGAGCGGGCGGAGATACGCAGTATTTT. V usage is TRBV13 and J usage is TRBJ2-3; D is perhaps TRBD2 (6 bases). Trimming cost V 3 bases and J 5 bases, with 12 bases left between them. Germline-derived CDR1 and CDR2 are PRHDT and FYEKMQ (reference sequence). The CDR3 loop spans 14 amino acids.

The chain combines TRBV27 with TRBJ2-1, with TRBD1 matching 7 bases. This CDR3 has 14 residues. From germline, CDR1 is MNHEY and CDR2 SMNVEV (reference sequence). V lost 5 bases, J lost 4 bases, and 5 bases stayed unmatched. The CDR3 coding sequence is TGTGCCAGCAGTCCGGGACAGTCTTACAATGAGCAGTTCTTC. As protein: CASSPGQSYNEQFF.